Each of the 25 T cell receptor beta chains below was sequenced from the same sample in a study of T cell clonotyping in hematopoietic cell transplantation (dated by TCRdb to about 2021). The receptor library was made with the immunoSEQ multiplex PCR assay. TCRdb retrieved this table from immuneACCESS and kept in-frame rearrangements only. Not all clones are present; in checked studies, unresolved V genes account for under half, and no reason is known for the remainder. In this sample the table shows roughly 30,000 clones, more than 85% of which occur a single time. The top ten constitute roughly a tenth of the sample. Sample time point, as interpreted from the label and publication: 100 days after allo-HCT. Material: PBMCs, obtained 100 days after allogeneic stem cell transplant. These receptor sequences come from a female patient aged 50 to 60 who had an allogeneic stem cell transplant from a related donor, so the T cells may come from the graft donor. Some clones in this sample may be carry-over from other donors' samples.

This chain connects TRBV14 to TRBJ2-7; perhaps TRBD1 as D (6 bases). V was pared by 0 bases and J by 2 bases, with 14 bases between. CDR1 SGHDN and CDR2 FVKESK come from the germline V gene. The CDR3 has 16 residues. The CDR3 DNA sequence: TGTGCCAGCAGCCAAGAAACAGGGAACAGGGCCTACGAGCAGTACTTC. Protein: CASSQETGNRAYEQYF. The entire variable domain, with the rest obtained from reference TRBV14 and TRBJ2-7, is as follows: EAGVTQFPSHSVIEKGQTVTLRCDPISGHDNLYWYRRVMGKEIKFLLHFVKESKQDESGMPNNRFLAERTGGTYSTLKVQPAELEDSGVYFCASSQETGNRAYEQYFGPGTRLTVT.

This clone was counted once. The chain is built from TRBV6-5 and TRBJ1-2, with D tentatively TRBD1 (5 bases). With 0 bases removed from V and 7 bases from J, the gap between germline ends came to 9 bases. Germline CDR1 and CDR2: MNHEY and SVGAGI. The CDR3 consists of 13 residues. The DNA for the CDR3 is TGTGCCAGCAGTTACTCGGGACTCTTTGGCTACACCTTC. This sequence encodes CASSYSGLFGYTF.

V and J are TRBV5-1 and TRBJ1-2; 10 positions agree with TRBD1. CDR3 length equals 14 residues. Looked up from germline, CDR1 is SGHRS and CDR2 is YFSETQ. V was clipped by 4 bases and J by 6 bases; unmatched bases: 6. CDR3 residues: CASSLRQGADGYTF. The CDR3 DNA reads TGCGCCAGCAGCCTCAGACAGGGGGCAGATGGCTACACCTTC.

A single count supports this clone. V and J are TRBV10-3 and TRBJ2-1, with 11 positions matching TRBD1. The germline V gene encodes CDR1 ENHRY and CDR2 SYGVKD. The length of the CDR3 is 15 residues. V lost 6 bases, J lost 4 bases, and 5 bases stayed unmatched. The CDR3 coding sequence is TGTGCCATCAGGATGGACAGGGGGCTTTACAATGAGCAGTTCTTC. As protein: CAIRMDRGLYNEQFF.

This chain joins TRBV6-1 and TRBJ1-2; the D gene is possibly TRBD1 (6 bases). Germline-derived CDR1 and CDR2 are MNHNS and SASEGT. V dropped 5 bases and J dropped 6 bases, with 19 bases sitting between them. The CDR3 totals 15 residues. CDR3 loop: CASSPSFDRPHGYTF. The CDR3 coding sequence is TGTGCCAGCAGTCCATCCTTTGACAGGCCTCATGGCTACACCTTC.

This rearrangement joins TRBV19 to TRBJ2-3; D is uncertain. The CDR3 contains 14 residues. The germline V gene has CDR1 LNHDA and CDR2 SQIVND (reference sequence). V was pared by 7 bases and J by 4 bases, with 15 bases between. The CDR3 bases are TGTGCCAGTACCTCCCGTGGTCCCCCAGATACGCAGTATTTT. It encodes CASTSRGPPDTQYF.

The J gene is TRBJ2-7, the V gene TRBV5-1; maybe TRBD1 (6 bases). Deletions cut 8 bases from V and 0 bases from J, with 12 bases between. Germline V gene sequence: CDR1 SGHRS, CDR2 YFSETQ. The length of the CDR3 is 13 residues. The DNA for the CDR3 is TGCGCCAGTGCCCGGGACACCTCCTACGAGCAGTACTTC. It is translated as CASARDTSYEQYF.

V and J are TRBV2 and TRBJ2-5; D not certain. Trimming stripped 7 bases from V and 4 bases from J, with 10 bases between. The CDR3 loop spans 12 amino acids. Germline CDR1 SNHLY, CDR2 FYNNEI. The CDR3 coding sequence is TGTGCCAGCACTGTACTCCCAGAGACCCAGTACTTC. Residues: CASTVLPETQYF.

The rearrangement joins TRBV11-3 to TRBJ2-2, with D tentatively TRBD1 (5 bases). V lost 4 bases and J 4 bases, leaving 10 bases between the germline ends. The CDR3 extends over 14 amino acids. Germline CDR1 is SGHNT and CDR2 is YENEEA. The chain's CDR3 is CASSSPRGTGELFF. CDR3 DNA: TGTGCCAGCAGCTCTCCTAGGGGCACCGGGGAGCTGTTTTTT.

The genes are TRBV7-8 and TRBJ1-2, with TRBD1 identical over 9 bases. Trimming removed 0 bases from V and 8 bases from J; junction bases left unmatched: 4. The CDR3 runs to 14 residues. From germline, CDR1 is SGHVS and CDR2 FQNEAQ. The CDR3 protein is CASSLADRGAGYTF. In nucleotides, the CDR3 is TGTGCCAGCAGCTTAGCGGACAGGGGTGCGGGCTACACCTTC.

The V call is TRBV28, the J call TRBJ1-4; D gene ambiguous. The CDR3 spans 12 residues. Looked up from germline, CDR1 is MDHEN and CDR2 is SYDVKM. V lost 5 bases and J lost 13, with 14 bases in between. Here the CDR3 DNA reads TGTGCCAGCAGTCCGGGGAGAAAAACACTGTTTTTT. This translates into CASSPGRKTLFF.

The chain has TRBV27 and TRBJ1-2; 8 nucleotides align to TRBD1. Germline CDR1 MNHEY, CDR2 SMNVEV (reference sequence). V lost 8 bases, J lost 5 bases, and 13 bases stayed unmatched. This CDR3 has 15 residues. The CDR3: CASVVTGGQGYGYTF. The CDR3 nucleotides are TGTGCCAGCGTCGTAACGGGTGGACAGGGATATGGCTACACCTTC.

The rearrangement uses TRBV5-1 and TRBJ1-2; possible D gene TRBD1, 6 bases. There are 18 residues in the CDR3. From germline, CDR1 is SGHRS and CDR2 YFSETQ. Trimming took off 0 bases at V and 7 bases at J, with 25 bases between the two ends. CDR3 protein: CASSLAANRAGGRGGYTF. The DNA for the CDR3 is TGCGCCAGCAGCTTGGCCGCGAACAGGGCTGGGGGCAGGGGTGGCTACACCTTC.

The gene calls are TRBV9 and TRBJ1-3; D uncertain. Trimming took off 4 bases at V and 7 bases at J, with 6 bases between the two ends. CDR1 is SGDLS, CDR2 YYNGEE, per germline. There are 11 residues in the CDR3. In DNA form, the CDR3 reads TGTGCCAGCAGCAGGGAGAACACCATATATTTT. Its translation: CASSRENTIYF.

CDR3 in amino acids: CASSEAGSNQPQHF. In DNA form, the CDR3 reads TGTGCCAGCAGTGAAGCGGGAAGCAATCAGCCCCAGCATTTT. This chain joins TRBV6-1 and TRBJ1-5; D unresolved. V dropped 0 bases and J dropped 1 base, with 4 bases sitting between them. The germline V gene encodes CDR1 MNHNS and CDR2 SASEGT. The CDR3 is made up of 14 amino acids.

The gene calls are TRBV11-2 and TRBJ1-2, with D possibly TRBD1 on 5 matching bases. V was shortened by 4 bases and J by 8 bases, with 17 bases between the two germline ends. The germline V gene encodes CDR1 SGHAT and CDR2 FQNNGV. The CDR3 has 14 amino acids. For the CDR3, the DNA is TGTGCCAGCAGCTCCAGTAGGGGCCCCGAGGGCTACACCTTC. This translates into CASSSSRGPEGYTF.

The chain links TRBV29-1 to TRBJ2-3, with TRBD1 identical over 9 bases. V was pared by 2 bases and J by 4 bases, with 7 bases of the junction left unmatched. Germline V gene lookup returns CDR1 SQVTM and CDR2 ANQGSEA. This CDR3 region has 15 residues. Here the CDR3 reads CSVEPATGGPDTQYF. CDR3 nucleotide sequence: TGCAGCGTTGAACCGGCGACAGGGGGACCAGATACGCAGTATTTT.

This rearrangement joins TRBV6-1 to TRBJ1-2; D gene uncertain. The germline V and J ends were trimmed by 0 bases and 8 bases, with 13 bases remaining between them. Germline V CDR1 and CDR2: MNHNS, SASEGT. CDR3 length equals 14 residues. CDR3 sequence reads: CASSEAPWAGGYTF. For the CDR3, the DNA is TGTGCCAGCAGTGAAGCCCCCTGGGCGGGGGGCTACACCTTC.

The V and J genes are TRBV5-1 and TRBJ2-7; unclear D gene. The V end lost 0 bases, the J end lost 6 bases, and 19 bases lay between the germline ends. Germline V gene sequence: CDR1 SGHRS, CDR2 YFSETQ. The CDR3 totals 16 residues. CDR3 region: CASSLDSPTPTGEQYF. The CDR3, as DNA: TGCGCCAGCAGCTTGGACTCCCCGACACCAACTGGCGAGCAGTACTTC. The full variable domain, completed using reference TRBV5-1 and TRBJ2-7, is KAGVTQTPRYLIKTRGQQVTLSCSPISGHRSVSWYQQTPGQGLQFLFEYFSETQRNKGNFPGRFSGRQFSNSRSEMNVSTLELGDSALYLCASSLDSPTPTGEQYFGPGTRLTVT.

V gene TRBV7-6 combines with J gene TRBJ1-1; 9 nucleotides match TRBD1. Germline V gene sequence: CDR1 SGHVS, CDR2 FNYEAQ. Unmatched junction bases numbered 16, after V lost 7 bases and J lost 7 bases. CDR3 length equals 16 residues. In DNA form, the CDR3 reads TGTGCCAGCACCCACACCGGGGGGACAGGGTATAATGAAGCTTTCTTT. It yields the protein CASTHTGGTGYNEAFF. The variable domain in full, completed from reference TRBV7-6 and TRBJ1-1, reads GAGVSQSPRYKVTKRGQDVALRCDPISGHVSLYWYRQALGQGPEFLTYFNYEAQQDKSGLPNDRFSAERPEGSISTLTIQRTEQRDSAMYRCASTHTGGTGYNEAFFGQGTRLTVV.

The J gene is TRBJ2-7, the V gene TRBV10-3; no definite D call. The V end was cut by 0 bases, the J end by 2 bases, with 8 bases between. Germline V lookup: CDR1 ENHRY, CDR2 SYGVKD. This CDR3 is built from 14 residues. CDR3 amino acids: CAISESSTPYEQYF. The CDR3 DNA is TGTGCCATCAGTGAGTCGAGCACTCCCTACGAGCAGTACTTC.

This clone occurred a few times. CDR3: CASSQDRGALTEAFF. CDR3 DNA: TGTGCCAGCAGCCAAGATCGGGGGGCGTTGACTGAAGCTTTCTTT. The V gene is TRBV14, the J gene TRBJ1-1; D is perhaps TRBD1 (6 bases). Germline V CDR1 and CDR2: SGHDN, FVKESK. This CDR3 spans 15 amino acids. V lost 0 bases, J lost 5 bases, and 13 bases lay in between.

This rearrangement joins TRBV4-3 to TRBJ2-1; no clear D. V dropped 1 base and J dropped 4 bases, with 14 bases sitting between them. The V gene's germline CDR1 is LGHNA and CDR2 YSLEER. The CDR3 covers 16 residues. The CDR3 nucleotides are TGCGCCAGCAGCCAAGGGCATCGGACGTCTTACAATGAGCAGTTCTTC. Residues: CASSQGHRTSYNEQFF.

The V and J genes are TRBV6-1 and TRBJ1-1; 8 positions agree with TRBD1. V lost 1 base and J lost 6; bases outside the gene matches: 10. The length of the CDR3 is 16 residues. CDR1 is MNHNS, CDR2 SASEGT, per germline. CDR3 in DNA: TGTGCCAGCAGTGAAGGTGGGACAGGTGGTCTCGCTGAAGCTTTCTTT. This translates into CASSEGGTGGLAEAFF.

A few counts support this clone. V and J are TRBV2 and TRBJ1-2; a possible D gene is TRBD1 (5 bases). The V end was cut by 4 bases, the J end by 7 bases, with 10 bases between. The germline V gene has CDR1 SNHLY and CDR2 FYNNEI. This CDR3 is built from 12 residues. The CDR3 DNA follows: TGTGCCAGCAGTGTTGAAGGGGCTGGCTACACCTTC. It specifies CASSVEGAGYTF.